Below, one T cell receptor beta chain is given with its context. The antigen is unknown. Germline V lookup: CDR1 KGHDR, CDR2 SFDVKD. Trimming removed 2 bases at V and 8 bases at J, with 11 bases between. This CDR3 is 13 amino acids long. The data were obtained in a study of blood T cells in healthy people across ages. The study's findings and limits: Long-lived donors carried more naive CD4+ cells and greater diversity than aged donors.

A second PCR, run for about 7 to 11 cycles, used a sample-barcoded 5' primer plus a J-beta primer mix. Via MiXCR, TCRdb re-called the 5' RACE reads, giving one row per CDR3 protein. In the table there are 1.5 million to 2 million distinct CDR3 sequences, roughly two fifths of which are singletons. The genes are TRBV24-1 and TRBJ1-1; D is perhaps TRBD1 (5 bases). Source material: blood. This sequence originates from a human donor in good health. The CDR3 DNA follows: TGTGCCACCAGTGATTCCAGGGCTCCCGAAGCTTTCTTT. Amino acids: CATSDSRAPEAFF.